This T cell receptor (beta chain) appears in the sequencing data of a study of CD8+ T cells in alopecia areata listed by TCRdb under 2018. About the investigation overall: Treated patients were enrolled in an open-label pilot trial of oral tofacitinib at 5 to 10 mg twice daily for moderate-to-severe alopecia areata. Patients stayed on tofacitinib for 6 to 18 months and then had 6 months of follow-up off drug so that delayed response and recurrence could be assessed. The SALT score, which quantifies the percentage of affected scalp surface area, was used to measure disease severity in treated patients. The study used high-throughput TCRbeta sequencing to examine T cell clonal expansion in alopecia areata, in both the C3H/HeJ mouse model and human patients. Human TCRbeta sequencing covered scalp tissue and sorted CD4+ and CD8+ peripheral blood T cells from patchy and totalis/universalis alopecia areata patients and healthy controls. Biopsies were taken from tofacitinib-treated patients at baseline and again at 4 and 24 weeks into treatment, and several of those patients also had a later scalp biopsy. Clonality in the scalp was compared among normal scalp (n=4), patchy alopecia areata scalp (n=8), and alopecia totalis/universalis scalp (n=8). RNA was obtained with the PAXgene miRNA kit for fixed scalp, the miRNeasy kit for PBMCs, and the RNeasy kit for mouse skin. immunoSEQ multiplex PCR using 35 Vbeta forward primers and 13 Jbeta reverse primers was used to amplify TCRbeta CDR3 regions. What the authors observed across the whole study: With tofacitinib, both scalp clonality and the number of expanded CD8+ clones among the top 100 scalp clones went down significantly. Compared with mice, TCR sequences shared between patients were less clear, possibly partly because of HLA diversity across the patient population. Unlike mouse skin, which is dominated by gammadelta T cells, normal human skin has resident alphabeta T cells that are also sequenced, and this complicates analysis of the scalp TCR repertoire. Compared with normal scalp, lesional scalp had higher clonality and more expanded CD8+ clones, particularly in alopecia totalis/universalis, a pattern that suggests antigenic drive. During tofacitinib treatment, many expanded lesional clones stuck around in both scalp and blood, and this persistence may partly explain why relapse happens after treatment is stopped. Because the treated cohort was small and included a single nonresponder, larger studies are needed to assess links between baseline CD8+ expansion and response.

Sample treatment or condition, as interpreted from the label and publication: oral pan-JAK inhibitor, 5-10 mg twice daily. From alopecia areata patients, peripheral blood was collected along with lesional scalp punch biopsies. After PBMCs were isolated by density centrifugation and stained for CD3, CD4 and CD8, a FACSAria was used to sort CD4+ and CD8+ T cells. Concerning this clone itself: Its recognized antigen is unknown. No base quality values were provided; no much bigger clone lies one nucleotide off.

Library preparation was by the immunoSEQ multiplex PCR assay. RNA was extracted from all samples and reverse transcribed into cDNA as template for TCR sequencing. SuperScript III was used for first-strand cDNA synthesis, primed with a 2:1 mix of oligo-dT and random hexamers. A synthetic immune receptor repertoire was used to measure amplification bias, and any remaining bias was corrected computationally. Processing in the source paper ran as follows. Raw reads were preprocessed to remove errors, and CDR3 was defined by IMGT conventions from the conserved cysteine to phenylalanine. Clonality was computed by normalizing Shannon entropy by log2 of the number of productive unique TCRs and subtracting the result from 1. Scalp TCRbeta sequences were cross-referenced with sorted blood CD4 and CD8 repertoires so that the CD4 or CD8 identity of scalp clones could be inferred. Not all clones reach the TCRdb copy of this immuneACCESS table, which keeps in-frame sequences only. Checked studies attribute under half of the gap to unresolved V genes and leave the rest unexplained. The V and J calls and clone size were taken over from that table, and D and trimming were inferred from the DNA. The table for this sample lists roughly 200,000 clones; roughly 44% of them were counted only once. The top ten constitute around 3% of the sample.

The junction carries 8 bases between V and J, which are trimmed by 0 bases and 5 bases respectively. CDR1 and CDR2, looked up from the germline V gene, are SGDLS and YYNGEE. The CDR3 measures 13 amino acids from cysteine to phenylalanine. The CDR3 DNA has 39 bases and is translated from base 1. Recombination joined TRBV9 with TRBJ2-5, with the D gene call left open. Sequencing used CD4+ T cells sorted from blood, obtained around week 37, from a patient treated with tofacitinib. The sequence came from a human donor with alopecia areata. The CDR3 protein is CASSVESWETQYF. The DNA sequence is TGTGCCAGCAGCGTAGAGAGTTGGGAGACCCAGTACTTC.